The present entry profiles one T cell receptor (beta chain) with its context. Its specificity is unknown. The sample originates from a study of cytotoxic CD8 clonotypes in ibrutinib-treated CLL. At the level of the study: The patient breakdown showed under 12 relapsed/refractory and more than 14 treatment-naive cases, with fewer than 18 IGHV unmutated. Partial responses numbered some 25 and complete responses 2; after a median about 72 months, 14 stayed remitted and around 12 progressed. Mean values per sample were a few hundred thousand productive templates and tens of thousands of productive rearrangements.

General study results and limits: Sustained-remission and progressing patients' sampling times differed.

The CDR3 loop spans 13 amino acids. Trimming stripped 8 bases from V and 4 bases from J, with 13 bases between. Per germline, CDR1 LNHNV and CDR2 YYDKDF (reference sequence). Measured with immunoSEQ multiplex PCR; TCRdb has only the in-frame clones, and not every one. Here the sample spans about 150,000 clones, 76% being singletons. The chain links TRBV15 to TRBJ2-3; TRBD2 is a possible D gene (6 bases). This specimen consisted of PBMCs, obtained after 24 months of ibrutinib treatment. This TCR was sampled from a human donor with chronic lymphocytic leukemia. The CDR3 DNA is TGTGCCACCCAGCGCTGGGGGGCAGATACGCAGTATTTT. Residues: CATQRWGADTQYF.